Shown below are 21 T cell receptor beta chains from a single sample sequenced in a study of T cells in localized non-small cell lung cancer (dated by TCRdb to 2020 to 2021). The library was generated by the immunoSEQ multiplex PCR assay. This is the immuneACCESS table as TCRdb keeps it, with only in-frame sequences that have V and J called. A part of the clones is gone; compared with another copy, unresolved V genes explain less than half, and the rest is unexplained. The sample table lists about 21,000 clones, roughly 84% of them with a count of one. The ten largest account for more than 4% of the sample. Sequencing was performed on peripheral blood, taken before any cancer treatment. The source of these receptors is a man aged 40 to 70 with stage I lung adenocarcinoma.

J is TRBJ1-2 and V is TRBV6-1, with D unclear. Trimming stripped 2 bases from V and 6 bases from J, with 19 bases between. The CDR3 contains 16 residues. Per germline, CDR1 MNHNS and CDR2 SASEGT. CDR3 bases: TGTGCCAGCAGTGAATTCGCCGGATGGACCGCGAATGGCTACACCTTC. Translation gives CASSEFAGWTANGYTF.

This chain connects TRBV5-4 to TRBJ1-2, with D tentatively TRBD1 (5 bases). V lost 5 bases and J lost 6, with 17 bases in between. CDR1 is SGHNT and CDR2 is YYREEE in the germline V gene (reference sequence). The CDR3 sequence is 14 residues long. The DNA for the CDR3 is TGTGCCAGCAGGGAAGGGACCTTCAAAAATGGCTACACCTTC. Protein product: CASREGTFKNGYTF.

The chain is built from TRBV28 and TRBJ1-1, with a weak D call TRBD1 (5 bases). Germline CDR1 and CDR2: MDHEN and SYDVKM. The CDR3 is 15 residues long. V dropped 4 bases and J dropped 1 base, with 13 bases sitting between them. The chain's CDR3 is CASSSGGSENTEAFF. DNA of the CDR3: TGTGCCAGCAGTTCGGGGGGGTCTGAGAACACTGAAGCTTTCTTT. Full variable domain (missing parts from reference TRBV28 and TRBJ1-1): DVKVTQSSRYLVKRTGEKVFLECVQDMDHENMFWYRQDPGLGLRLIYFSYDVKMKEKGDIPEGYSVSREKKERFSLILESASTNQTSMYLCASSSGGSENTEAFFGQGTRLTVV.

CDR3 in amino acids: CASLGGLSYEQYF. The DNA of the CDR3 is TGTGCCAGCCTTGGGGGCTTGTCCTACGAGCAGTACTTC. The chain carries TRBV11-2 and TRBJ2-7; TRBD1 might be the D (6 bases). The germline CDR1 and CDR2 sequences are SGHAT and FQNNGV. The CDR3 covers 13 residues. The germline V and J ends were trimmed by 8 bases and 1 base, with 12 bases remaining between them. Full variable domain (missing parts from reference TRBV11-2 and TRBJ2-7): EAGVAQSPRYKIIEKRQSVAFWCNPISGHATLYWYQQILGQGPKLLIQFQNNGVVDDSQLPKDRFSAERLKGVDSTLKIQPAKLEDSAVYLCASLGGLSYEQYFGPGTRLTVT.

The rearrangement joins TRBV4-2 to TRBJ1-1; D perhaps matches TRBD1 (6 bases). The V gene's germline CDR1 is LGHNA and CDR2 YNFKEQ. The V gene lost 5 bases and the J gene lost 4 bases, with 14 bases spanning the gap. CDR3 length equals 14 residues. CDR3 sequence (DNA): TGTGCCAGCAGCGCGGAACAGGGTTCCACTGAAGCTTTCTTT. Residues: CASSAEQGSTEAFF.

This chain uses TRBV11-2 with TRBJ1-2; D not certain. This CDR3 is 17 amino acids long. Per germline, CDR1 SGHAT and CDR2 FQNNGV. V lost 4 bases and J 2 bases, leaving 20 bases between the germline ends. The CDR3 coding sequence is TGTGCCAGCAGCTCCCCAAGACGAGGGATTAGAAACTATGGCTACACCTTC. Its protein is CASSSPRRGIRNYGYTF.

The chain joins TRBV2 to TRBJ2-7; D may be TRBD1 or TRBD2 (6 bases each). Looked up from germline, CDR1 is SNHLY and CDR2 is FYNNEI. CDR3 size: 16 residues. V dropped 1 base and J dropped 0 bases, with 13 bases sitting between them. The CDR3 DNA sequence: TGTGCCAGCAGTGAAGATGGGGGGCCCCTCTCCTACGAGCAGTACTTC. Its protein is CASSEDGGPLSYEQYF. The entire variable domain, with the rest obtained from reference TRBV2 and TRBJ2-7, is as follows: EPEVTQTPSHQVTQMGQEVILRCVPISNHLYFYWYRQILGQKVEFLVSFYNNEISEKSEIFDDQFSVERPDGSNFTLKIRSTKLEDSAMYFCASSEDGGPLSYEQYFGPGTRLTVT.

This clone was seen a single time. The V call is TRBV5-6, the J call TRBJ1-1; D ambiguous. CDR1 and CDR2 from the germline V gene are SGHDT and YYEEEE. The V end was cut by 4 bases, the J end by 0 bases, with 13 bases between. The CDR3 has 15 amino acids. CDR3 loop: CASSQRSVMNTEAFF. The CDR3 DNA reads TGTGCCAGCAGCCAAAGATCAGTAATGAACACTGAAGCTTTCTTT.

On this clone: One end of the junction fails to match germline, which may point to a read error. This chain connects TRBV7-7 to TRBJ2-5; 9 nucleotides align to TRBD2. CDR3 length equals 19 residues. Germline assignment: CDR1 SSHAT and CDR2 FNYEAQ (reference sequence). CDR3 DNA: TGTGCTAGCAGCTTAGGGGTAAAAGCGGGGGGCTCGTACCAAGAGACCCAGTACTTC. Its translation: CASSLGVKAGGSYQETQYF.

The chain carries TRBV10-2 and TRBJ2-1; the D gene is possibly TRBD1 (5 bases). Germline V gene data show CDR1 as WSHSY and CDR2 as SAAADI. Deletions cut 3 bases from V and 2 bases from J, with 8 bases between. This CDR3 comprises 14 residues. The CDR3 is CASSDRAPYNEQFF. CDR3 in DNA: TGCGCCAGCAGTGACAGGGCCCCCTACAATGAGCAGTTCTTC.

This clone was counted once. The rearrangement joins TRBV11-2 to TRBJ2-2; the D gene is possibly TRBD2 (6 bases). CDR1 and CDR2 from the germline V gene are SGHAT and FQNNGV. This CDR3 has 14 residues. The V end was cut by 3 bases, the J end by 1 base, with 6 bases between. CDR3 DNA sequence: TGTGCCAGCAGCTTCGGGGGGAACACCGGGGAGCTGTTTTTT. It translates to CASSFGGNTGELFF.

This clone is a singleton in its sample. CDR3 residues: CASSRSRAYNEQFF. CDR3 in DNA: TGCGCCAGCAGCCGTTCCCGGGCCTACAATGAGCAGTTCTTC. The chain has TRBV4-1 and TRBJ2-1, with D unresolved. Germline V gene data show CDR1 as MGHRA and CDR2 as YSYEKL. V shed 4 bases and J shed 2 bases, with 9 bases lying between them. CDR3 length equals 14 residues.

The J gene is TRBJ2-7, the V gene TRBV27; D remains unclear. Germline V gene lookup returns CDR1 MNHEY and CDR2 SMNVEV (reference sequence). This CDR3 is 15 amino acids long. V lost 3 bases, J lost 2 bases, and 14 bases lay in between. The CDR3 region is CASSLKGAGTYEQYF. The CDR3 coding sequence is TGTGCCAGCAGTTTGAAGGGCGCCGGAACCTACGAGCAGTACTTC.

V and J are TRBV10-1 and TRBJ2-5, with D possibly TRBD1 on 5 matching bases. Trimming left V 2 bases short and J 5 bases short, with 15 bases between. The length of the CDR3 is 15 residues. Germline V lookup: CDR1 WNHNN, CDR2 SYGVQD (reference sequence). CDR3: CASSEGAKTGETQYF. CDR3 bases: TGCGCCAGCAGTGAGGGGGCCAAAACCGGGGAGACCCAGTACTTC.

This clone is labeled as medium-sized. The chain recombines TRBV9 with TRBJ1-6; 8 bases match TRBD1. Germline V CDR1 and CDR2: SGDLS, YYNGEE. The CDR3 consists of 14 residues. Unmatched junction bases numbered 5, after V lost 3 bases and J lost 9 bases. The chain's CDR3 is CASSDQGAGSPLHF. Here the CDR3 DNA reads TGTGCCAGCAGCGATCAGGGGGCAGGTTCACCCCTCCACTTT. The variable domain in full, completed from reference TRBV9 and TRBJ1-6, reads DSGVTQTPKHLITATGQRVTLRCSPRSGDLSVYWYQQSLDQGLQFLIQYYNGEERAKGNILERFSAQQFPDLHSELNLSSLELGDSALYFCASSDQGAGSPLHFGNGTRLTVT.

J is TRBJ2-2 and V is TRBV28; 7 nucleotides align to TRBD1. Germline values: CDR1 MDHEN, CDR2 SYDVKM. V gave up 11 bases and J gave up 3 bases; unmatched junction bases: 3. The CDR3 runs 12 residues. The CDR3 DNA is TGTGCCTCCGACAGGGACACCGGGGAGCTGTTTTTT. This encodes CASDRDTGELFF.

The genes are TRBV7-2 and TRBJ1-3, with D unresolved. Trimming left V 8 bases short and J 3 bases short, with 14 bases between. Looked up from germline, CDR1 is SGHTA and CDR2 is FQGNSA. The CDR3 runs 14 residues. The CDR3 DNA follows: TGTGCCAGCTTGGGCGAGGGTAGTGGAAACACCATATATTTT. Translating it yields CASLGEGSGNTIYF.

The chain couples TRBV11-2 to TRBJ2-7; D is unresolved. V shed 5 bases and J shed 0 bases, with 11 bases lying between them. The CDR3 is 14 amino acids. Germline loops: CDR1 SGHAT, CDR2 FQNNGV. The CDR3 bases are TGTGCCAGCAGCCCCAGGTTGATCTCCTACGAGCAGTACTTC. Translation: CASSPRLISYEQYF.

The chain has TRBV6-1 and TRBJ2-5; D is uncertain. The germline V gene encodes CDR1 MNHNS and CDR2 SASEGT. This CDR3 region has 14 residues. Deletions cut 3 bases from V and 4 bases from J, with 12 bases between. The CDR3 sequence is CASSDVRSGETQYF. The CDR3 DNA follows: TGTGCCAGCAGTGACGTAAGGTCGGGAGAGACCCAGTACTTC.

The V gene is TRBV4-2, the J gene TRBJ2-1; 7 nucleotides align to TRBD2. With 1 base clipped from V and 3 bases from J, the junction kept 0 bases outside the gene matches. The CDR3 is 14 amino acids. In germline, CDR1 is LGHNA, CDR2 YNFKEQ. Written as DNA, the CDR3 is TGTGCCAGCAGCCAAGGGGAGGGCTACAATGAGCAGTTCTTC. Translation gives CASSQGEGYNEQFF.

The rearrangement uses TRBV30 and TRBJ2-2; D uncertain. The CDR3 loop spans 11 amino acids. Germline V gives CDR1 GTSNPN, CDR2 SVGIG (reference sequence). Trimming stripped 2 bases from V and 9 bases from J, with 7 bases between. The CDR3: CAWSPTRELFF. CDR3 DNA: TGTGCCTGGAGTCCGACGAGGGAGCTGTTTTTT.